This T cell receptor beta chain came from a study of cytomegalovirus exposure and HLA in healthy donors (dated by TCRdb to 2016 to 2017). Notes on the research overall: An earlier analysis of some 550 of the donors reported 250 to 300 Gb of sequence data and some 100 million unique TCR beta sequences from around 200 million T cells. An early release covering 550 to 650 HLA-typed donors comprised approximately 300 gigabases of sequencing data and about 90 million unique TCR sequences. Among the roughly 400 genotyped donors, approximately 76% belonged to the genetic ancestry cluster associated with self-reported Caucasian donors. The study aimed to test whether signatures of past pathogen exposure could be identified by cataloging public T cell receptors. The study used immunosequencing to profile the T cell repertoires of more than 650 subjects and linked those repertoires to cytomegalovirus serostatus. In addition to the first cohort of about 650 subjects, a separate validation cohort of 120 different subjects was used. To predict cytomegalovirus infection status, the study brought together high-throughput TCR immunosequencing, statistical association of individual TCRs with disease status, and machine learning. A later analysis re-analyzed previously published TCR beta repertoires from 666 donors and added high-resolution HLA genotyping to study TCR occurrence patterns. Rather than drawing on any new phenotypic data, the later analysis identified candidate immune exposures from TCR beta sequences and the way those sequences occurred across donors. An earlier analysis of about 620 of the donors applied high-throughput TCR beta sequencing to assess whether each TCR beta V gene segment acted as functional or pseudogenic. Alongside the repertoire data, information on donor age, sex, ethnicity and CMV serostatus was compiled. Genome-wide SNP genotypes for about three fifths of the 666 donors were used in a later genetic analysis, which treated that subset as a discovery cohort. All discovery cohort repertoires had been generated on a single sequencing platform. HLA typing included class I and class II loci at four-digit resolution. Typing coverage differed by locus: A, B, C, DRB1 and DQB1 were typed in about 620-630 donors, DQA1 in about 510, DPA1 in around 580, and DPB1 in 400 to 480. Because of strong linkage in the cohort, roughly five DR-DQ haplotypes were treated as single units for association and clustering. Across around 400 genotyped donors of the cohort, an average of approximately 200,000 unique TCR beta nucleotide sequences per donor were sequenced, and approximately 19% of those sequences were non-productive.

In regard to this clone: The antigen this receptor binds is unknown. The sample holds no much larger clone one base away, and base qualities are not on file.

The cohort consisted of approximately 670 healthy bone marrow donors. At the time of sampling, all cohort members were nominally healthy, though unrecorded immune exposures were likely present. The donor tested CMV seropositive, placing the donor among the 290 or so seropositive members of the cohort. A peripheral blood sample was provided by each donor, and peripheral blood mononuclear cells were used for TCR beta sequencing. Genomic DNA was extracted from the blood cell samples with the Qiagen DNeasy Blood Extraction Kit. The CDR3 runs 15 amino acids, cysteine and phenylalanine included. The read is trimmed to its CDR3 DNA, 45 bases read in frame from base 1. V loses 3 bases of germline sequence and J loses 1 base, and the interval between the two ends is 9 bases. In the germline V gene, CDR1 corresponds to SGHTA and CDR2 to FQGNSA. Beyond this particular receptor, the publication reports: Because counts were too low, some 17 rarely observed V segments, including chromosome 9 orphons, were left out of the earlier analysis of 587 of the donors. Assigning TCR associations to individual alleles was difficult when HLA alleles, especially DR and DQ, strongly co-occurred. The classifier was reported to diagnose cytomegalovirus status with high specificity and sensitivity in both the original and validation cohorts. In an earlier analysis of 450 to 750 of the donors, most TCR beta V segments appeared in productive rearrangements about 90% or about 30% of the time, broadly matching IMGT annotations. Three of the identified cytomegalovirus-associated TCR beta chains were confirmed in vitro to be specific for cytomegalovirus antigens. V-gene and J-gene trimming of TCR beta chains was associated with a missense DCLRE1C variant in a later genetic analysis, and the association was replicated in an independent cohort. It was suggested by the authors that the approach could potentially be generalized to other disease states and immunological phenotypes. In a later analysis, TCR association rates were found to vary across HLA loci, with the most associated TCRs seen for DRB1 alleles and the fewest for HLA-C alleles. A cluster of highly shared sequence variants was judged likely to represent a technical artifact of the sequencing pipeline. For the cohort, immune exposure information was limited to CMV serostatus. In a later genetic analysis, fewer N-insertions in productive TCRs were reported among donors in an Asian-associated ancestry cluster than the approximately 630-donor mean. The cohort was sequenced for TCR beta chains only, and without alpha or paired-chain data the features that could be detected were limited. Correlated functional status among segregating V segments might reflect linkage disequilibrium, but an unknown experimental factor could not be ruled out. A total of roughly 160 TCR beta chains were listed by the study as associated with cytomegalovirus. Compared with equally common non-associated chains, HLA-associated TCR beta chains in a later analysis were more clonally expanded and had lower generation probabilities. Roughly uniform sequencing depth across donors was assumed in presence/absence analyses, although this assumption may not hold. A further reported finding was that TCR beta sequences accurately predicted the HLA-A and HLA-B alleles for most subjects in the first cohort. HLA typing was unavailable for some donors at each locus, so association tests used only the typed subset. Most TCR sequences were seen in very few donors, while some public TCRs were found in many individuals. In a later analysis, most CMV-associated TCR beta chains were found to appear HLA-restricted, with HLA associations seemingly driven largely by CMV exposure. Some IMGT-functional V segments, including TRBV6-2 and TRBV6-3, could not be distinguished by the 87-base-pair reads and were therefore excluded. Specific HLA alleles were associated with 16,951 TCR beta sequences at a false discovery rate of 0.05 in a later analysis. Several of the top co-occurrence clusters appeared to be linked to parvovirus B19, influenza, CMV and Epstein-Barr virus, according to a later analysis.

The library was produced with the immunoSEQ multiplex PCR assay. For the multiplex PCR, a mixture combining 60 forward primers for TCR Vbeta segments and 13 reverse primers for TCR Jbeta segments was used. The CDR3 region of rearranged TCR beta genes was amplified from genomic DNA by a multiplex PCR assay. The Illumina HiSeq System was used to sequence the amplified TCR beta libraries as 87-base-pair reads. Concerning the study's data processing: In a later analysis, some 80 million unique TCR beta chains were counted across the 650 to 750 repertoires, and about 10 million of these chains were shared by at least two donors. A nearest-neighbor algorithm error-corrected the raw reads and collapsed the reads into unique sequences, merging closely related sequences to remove PCR and sequencing errors. V, D and J gene segments were assigned by aligning CDR3 sequences to IMGT reference sequences. For a sequence to be retained, at least a six-nucleotide match to both a V gene segment and a J gene segment was required. A rearrangement was called productive if the CDR3 had no stop codons and remained in frame with V and J, and every other rearrangement was called non-productive. CDR3 was defined by IMGT convention, running from the second conserved V-encoded cysteine to the conserved J-encoded phenylalanine. The earlier analysis of 500 to 750 of the donors excluded any sequence lacking an unambiguous match to a single V gene segment. An earlier analysis of approximately 590 of the donors called V segments functional above 56.7% productive rearrangements and segregating when the between-donor standard deviation exceeded 5%. A statistical classification framework was built to diagnose cytomegalovirus status from the catalog of TCR beta chain sequences. In a later analysis, V and J genes were assigned by comparing TCR nucleotide sequences against IMGT/GENE-DB human TR gene sequences. The TCRdist pipeline was used in a later analysis to assign CDR3 sequences and most-parsimonious VDJ recombination scenarios. In a later analysis, each TCR beta chain was defined by its CDR3 amino acid sequence together with its V-gene family, and reads lacking a unique V-gene family were excluded. As a way to deal with suspected cross-contamination and a sequencing artifact, a later analysis dropped approximately 590 nucleotide sequences that were highly shared and had low generation probability. For each public chain, a later analysis derived a clonal expansion index from normalized ranks of inferred template counts within each repertoire. A later analysis computed generation probabilities with a VDJ recombination model fitted to out-of-frame rearrangements, and checked the results against IGoR. Hypergeometric tests were used in a later analysis to score TCR-TCR, TCR-HLA and TCR-CMV co-occurrence, with a repertoire-size bias correction applied to the TCR pairs. False discovery rates were estimated in a later analysis by permuting HLA or CMV assignments 20 times. In a later analysis, co-occurring TCRs were grouped using DBSCAN, with TCRdist sequence similarity added in when clustering inside HLA-allele-positive subsets. Co-occurrence clustering excluded repertoires with fewer than 30,000 or more than 120,000 public chains, plus five with anomalous nucleotide sharing. In its TCRdb copy, this immuneACCESS table keeps in-frame sequences only and misses some clones. Where compared with another copy, unresolved V genes explain less than half of these, and the others have no known cause. That table supplies the V and J calls and clone size; D and trimming were determined from the DNA. This sample has 150,000 to 200,000 clones in its table, and roughly 70% of those were observed once. The top ten hold less than 3.5% of the sample.

The clonotype originates from a woman aged 40 to 50 in good health and CMV-seropositive. Sample: PBMCs. The chain was built from TRBV7-2 and TRBJ2-2; TRBD2 is a weak D gene call, 5 bases matching. The DNA is as follows: TGTGCCAGCAGCTTGTATGGACTGAACACCGGGGAGCTGTTTTTT. Translated, it reads CASSLYGLNTGELFF.